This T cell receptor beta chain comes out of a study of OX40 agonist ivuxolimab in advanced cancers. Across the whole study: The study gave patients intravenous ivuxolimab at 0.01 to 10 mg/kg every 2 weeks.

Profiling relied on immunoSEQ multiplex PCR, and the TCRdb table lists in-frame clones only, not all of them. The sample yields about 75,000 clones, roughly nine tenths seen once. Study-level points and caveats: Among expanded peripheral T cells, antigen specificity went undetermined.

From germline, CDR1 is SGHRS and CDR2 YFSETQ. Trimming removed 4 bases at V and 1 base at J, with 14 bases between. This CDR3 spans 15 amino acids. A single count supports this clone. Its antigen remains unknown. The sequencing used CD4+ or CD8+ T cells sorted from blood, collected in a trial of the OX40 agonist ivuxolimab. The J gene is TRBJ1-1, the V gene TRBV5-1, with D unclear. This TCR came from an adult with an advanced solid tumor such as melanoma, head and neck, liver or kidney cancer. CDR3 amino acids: CASSPQITPNTEAFF. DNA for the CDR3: TGCGCCAGCAGCCCTCAGATAACCCCGAACACTGAAGCTTTCTTT.